This TCR beta chain was documented in a study of PD-L1 blockade in urothelial cancer. This CDR3 region has 15 residues. Germline lookup yields CDR1 MDHEN and CDR2 SYDVKM. V shed 3 bases and J shed 0 bases, with 9 bases lying between them. Using immunoSEQ multiplex PCR, the repertoire was profiled, and TCRdb retains in-frame clones only, with some absent. The top ten hold approximately 9% of the sample, which has about 84,000 clones, more than 85% seen once. The sequenced sample was PBMCs, obtained around atezolizumab (anti-PD-L1) treatment. The rearrangement joins TRBV28 to TRBJ1-3; D is possibly TRBD1 (5 bases). This TCR was recovered from a man in his sixties with urothelial cancer. CDR3 sequence reads: CASSFTGGSGNTIYF. In nucleotides, the CDR3 is TGTGCCAGCAGTTTCACGGGGGGCTCTGGAAACACCATATATTTT.